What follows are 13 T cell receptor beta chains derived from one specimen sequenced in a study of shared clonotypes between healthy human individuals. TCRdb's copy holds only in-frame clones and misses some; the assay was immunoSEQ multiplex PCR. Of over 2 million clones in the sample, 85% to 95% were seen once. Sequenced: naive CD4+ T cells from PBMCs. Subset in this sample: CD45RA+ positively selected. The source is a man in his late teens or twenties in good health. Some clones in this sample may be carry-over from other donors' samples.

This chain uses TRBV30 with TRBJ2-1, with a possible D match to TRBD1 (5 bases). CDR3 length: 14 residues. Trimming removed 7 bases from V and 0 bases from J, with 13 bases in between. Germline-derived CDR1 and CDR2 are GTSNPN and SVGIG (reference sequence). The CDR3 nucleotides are TGTGCCTCACACAGGTCCAGCTCCTACAATGAGCAGTTCTTC. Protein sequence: CASHRSSSYNEQFF.

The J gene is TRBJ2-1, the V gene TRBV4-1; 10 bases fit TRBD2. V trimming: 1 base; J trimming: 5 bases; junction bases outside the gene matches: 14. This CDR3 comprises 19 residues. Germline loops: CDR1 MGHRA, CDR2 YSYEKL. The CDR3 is CASSQVKDSPSGRDNEQFF. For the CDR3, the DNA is TGCGCCAGCAGCCAAGTGAAGGATTCTCCTAGCGGGAGAGACAATGAGCAGTTCTTC.

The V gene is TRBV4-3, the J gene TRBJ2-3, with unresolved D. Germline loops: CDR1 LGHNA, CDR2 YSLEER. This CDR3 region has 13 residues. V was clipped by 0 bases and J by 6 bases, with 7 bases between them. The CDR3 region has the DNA TGCGCCAGCAGCCAAGATCTGTCGGATACGCAGTATTTT. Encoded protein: CASSQDLSDTQYF.

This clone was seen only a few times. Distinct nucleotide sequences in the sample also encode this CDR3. CDR3 nucleotides: TGTGCCAGCAGACTTCAGGGGGCCCGTGGCTACACCTTC. It encodes CASRLQGARGYTF. J is TRBJ1-2 and V is TRBV27, with 8 positions matching TRBD1. The CDR3 has 13 amino acids. V lost 6 bases, J lost 7 bases, and 7 bases stayed unmatched. Germline CDR1 is MNHEY and CDR2 is SMNVEV (reference sequence).

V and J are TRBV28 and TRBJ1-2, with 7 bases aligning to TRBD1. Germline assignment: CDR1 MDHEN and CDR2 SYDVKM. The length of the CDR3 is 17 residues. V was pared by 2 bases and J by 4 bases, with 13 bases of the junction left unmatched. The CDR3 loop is CASSLVQGGPLPYGYTF. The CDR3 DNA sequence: TGTGCCAGCAGTTTAGTGCAGGGGGGTCCGTTGCCCTATGGCTACACCTTC.

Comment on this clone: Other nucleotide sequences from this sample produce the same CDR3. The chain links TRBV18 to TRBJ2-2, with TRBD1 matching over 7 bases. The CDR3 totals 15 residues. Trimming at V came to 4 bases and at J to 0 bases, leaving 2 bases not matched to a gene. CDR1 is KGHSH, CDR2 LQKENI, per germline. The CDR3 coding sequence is TGTGCCAGCTCACTAGGACAGGCGAACACCGGGGAGCTGTTTTTT. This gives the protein CASSLGQANTGELFF.

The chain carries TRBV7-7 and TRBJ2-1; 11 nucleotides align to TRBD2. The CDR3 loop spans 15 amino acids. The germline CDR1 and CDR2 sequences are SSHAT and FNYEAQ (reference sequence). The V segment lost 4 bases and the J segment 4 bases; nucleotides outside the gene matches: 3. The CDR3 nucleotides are TGTGCCAGCAGCTCGGGACTAGCGGCATACAATGAGCAGTTCTTC. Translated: CASSSGLAAYNEQFF.

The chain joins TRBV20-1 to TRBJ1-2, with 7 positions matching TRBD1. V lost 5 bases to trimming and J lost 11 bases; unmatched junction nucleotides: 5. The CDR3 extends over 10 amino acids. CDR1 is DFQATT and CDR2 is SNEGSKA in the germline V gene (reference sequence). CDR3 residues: CSADGTDYTF. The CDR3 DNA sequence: TGCAGTGCTGACGGGACAGATTACACCTTC.

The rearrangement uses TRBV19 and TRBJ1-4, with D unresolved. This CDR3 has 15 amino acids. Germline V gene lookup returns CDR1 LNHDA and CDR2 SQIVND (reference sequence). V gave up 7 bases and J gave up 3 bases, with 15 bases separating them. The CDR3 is CASTLYGVANEKLFF. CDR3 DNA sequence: TGTGCCAGTACCCTCTATGGAGTCGCTAATGAAAAACTGTTTTTT.

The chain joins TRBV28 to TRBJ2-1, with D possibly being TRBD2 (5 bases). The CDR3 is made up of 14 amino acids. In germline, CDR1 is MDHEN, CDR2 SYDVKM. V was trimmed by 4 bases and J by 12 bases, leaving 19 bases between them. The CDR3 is CASSSSLGLRMQFF. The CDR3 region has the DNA TGTGCCAGCAGTTCCTCCCTAGGACTCAGAATGCAGTTCTTC.

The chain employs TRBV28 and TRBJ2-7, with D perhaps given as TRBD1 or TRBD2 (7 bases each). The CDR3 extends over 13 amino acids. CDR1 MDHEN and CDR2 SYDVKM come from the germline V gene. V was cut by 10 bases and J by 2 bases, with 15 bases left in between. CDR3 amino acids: CATQGGGAYEQYF. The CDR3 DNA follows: TGTGCCACCCAGGGGGGGGGCGCCTACGAGCAGTACTTC.

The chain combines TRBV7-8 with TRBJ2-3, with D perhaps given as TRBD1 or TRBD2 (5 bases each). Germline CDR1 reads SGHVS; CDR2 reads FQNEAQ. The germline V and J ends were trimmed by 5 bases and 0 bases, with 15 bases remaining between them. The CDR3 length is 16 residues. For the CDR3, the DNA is TGTGCCAGCAGCCCCCAGGCCGGGGCTAGCACAGATACGCAGTATTTT. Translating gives CASSPQAGASTDTQYF. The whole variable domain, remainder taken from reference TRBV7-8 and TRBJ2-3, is GAGVSQSPRYKVAKRGQDVALRCDPISGHVSLFWYQQALGQGPEFLTYFQNEAQLDKSGLPSDRFFAERPEGSVSTLKIQRTQQEDSAVYLCASSPQAGASTDTQYFGPGTRLTVL.

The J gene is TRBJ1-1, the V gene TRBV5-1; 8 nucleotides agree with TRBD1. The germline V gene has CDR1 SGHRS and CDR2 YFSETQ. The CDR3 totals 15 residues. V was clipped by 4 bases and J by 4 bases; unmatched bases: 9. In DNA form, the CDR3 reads TGCGCCAGCAGCCCCCAGACAGGGGTGAGCACTGAAGCTTTCTTT. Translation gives CASSPQTGVSTEAFF.